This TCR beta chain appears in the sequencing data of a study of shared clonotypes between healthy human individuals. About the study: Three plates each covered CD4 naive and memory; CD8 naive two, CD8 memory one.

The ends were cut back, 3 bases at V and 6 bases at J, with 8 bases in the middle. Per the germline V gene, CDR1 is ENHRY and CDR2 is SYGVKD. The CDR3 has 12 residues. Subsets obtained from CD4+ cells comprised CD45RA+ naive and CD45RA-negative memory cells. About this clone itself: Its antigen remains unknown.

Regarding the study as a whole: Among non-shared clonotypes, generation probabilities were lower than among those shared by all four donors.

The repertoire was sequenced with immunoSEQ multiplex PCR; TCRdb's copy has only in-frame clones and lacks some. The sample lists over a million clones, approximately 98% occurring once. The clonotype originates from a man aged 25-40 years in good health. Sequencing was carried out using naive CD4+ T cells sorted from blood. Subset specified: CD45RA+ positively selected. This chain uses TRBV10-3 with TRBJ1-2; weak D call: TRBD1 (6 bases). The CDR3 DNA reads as TGTGCCATCAGTGACGCAGGGGATGGCTACACCTTC. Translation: CAISDAGDGYTF.